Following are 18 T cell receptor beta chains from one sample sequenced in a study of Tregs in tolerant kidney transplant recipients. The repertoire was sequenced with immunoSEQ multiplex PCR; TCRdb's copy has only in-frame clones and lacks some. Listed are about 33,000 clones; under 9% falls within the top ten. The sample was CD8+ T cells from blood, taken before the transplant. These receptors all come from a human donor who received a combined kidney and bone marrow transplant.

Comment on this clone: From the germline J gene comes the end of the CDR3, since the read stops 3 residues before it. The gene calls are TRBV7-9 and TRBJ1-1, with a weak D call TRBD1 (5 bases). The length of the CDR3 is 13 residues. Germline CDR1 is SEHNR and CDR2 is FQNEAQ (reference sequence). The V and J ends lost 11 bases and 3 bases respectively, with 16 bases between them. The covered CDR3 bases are TGTGCCGCCCTTGGGGGGGAATACACTGAA. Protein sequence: CAALGGEYTE. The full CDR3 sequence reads CAALGGEYTEAFF.

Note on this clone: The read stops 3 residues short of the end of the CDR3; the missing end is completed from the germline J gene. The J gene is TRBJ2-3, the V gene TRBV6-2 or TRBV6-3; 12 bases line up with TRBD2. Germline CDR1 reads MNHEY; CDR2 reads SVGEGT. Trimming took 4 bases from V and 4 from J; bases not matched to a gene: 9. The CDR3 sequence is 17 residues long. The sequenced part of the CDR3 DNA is TGTGCCAGCAGTTCCCATTCTAGCGGGAGGGTAGCAGATACG. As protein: CASSSHSSGRVADT. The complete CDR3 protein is CASSSHSSGRVADTQYF.

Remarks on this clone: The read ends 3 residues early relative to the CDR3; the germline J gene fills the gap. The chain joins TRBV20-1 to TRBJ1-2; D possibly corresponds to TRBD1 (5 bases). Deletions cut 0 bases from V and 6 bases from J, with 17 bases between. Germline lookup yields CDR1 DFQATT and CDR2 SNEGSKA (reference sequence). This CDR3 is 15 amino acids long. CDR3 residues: CSARDKIGGENGYTF. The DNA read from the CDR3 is TGCAGTGCTAGAGATAAAATCGGGGGAGAGAATGGC.

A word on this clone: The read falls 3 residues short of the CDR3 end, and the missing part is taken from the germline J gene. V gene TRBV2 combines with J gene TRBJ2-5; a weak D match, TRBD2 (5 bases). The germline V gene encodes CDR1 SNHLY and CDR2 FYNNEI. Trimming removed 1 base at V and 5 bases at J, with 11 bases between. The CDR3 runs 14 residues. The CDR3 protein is CASSEETSGETQYF. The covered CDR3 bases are TGTGCCAGCAGTGAAGAGACCTCGGGGGAGACC. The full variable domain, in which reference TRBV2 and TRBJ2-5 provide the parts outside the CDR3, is EPEVTQTPSHQVTQMGQEVILRCVPISNHLYFYWYRQILGQKVEFLVSFYNNEISEKSEIFDDQFSVERPDGSNFTLKIRSTKLEDSAMYFCASSEETSGETQYFGPGTRLLVL.

The CDR3 here is CASSVPRSGGAGDTQYF. CDR3 bases read: TGTGCCAGCAGTGTACCAAGGAGCGGGGGGGCGGGAGATACG. The chain is built from TRBV2 and TRBJ2-3; the match to TRBD2 covers 10 bases. The read gets to within 3 residues of the CDR3 end, and the germline J gene fills in the rest. J was trimmed by 5 bases and V by 4 bases; bases with no gene match: 12. Germline assignment: CDR1 SNHLY and CDR2 FYNNEI. CDR3 length: 17 residues. Filled out from reference TRBV2 and TRBJ2-3, the complete variable domain reads EPEVTQTPSHQVTQMGQEVILRCVPISNHLYFYWYRQILGQKVEFLVSFYNNEISEKSEIFDDQFSVERPDGSNFTLKIRSTKLEDSAMYFCASSVPRSGGAGDTQYFGPGTRLTVL.

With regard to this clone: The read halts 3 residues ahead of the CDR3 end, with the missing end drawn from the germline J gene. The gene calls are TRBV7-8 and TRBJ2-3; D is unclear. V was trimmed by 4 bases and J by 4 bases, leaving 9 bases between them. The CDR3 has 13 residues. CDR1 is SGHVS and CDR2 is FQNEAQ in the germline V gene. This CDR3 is CASSSTEADTQYF. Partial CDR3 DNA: TGTGCCAGCAGCTCGACTGAAGCAGATACG.

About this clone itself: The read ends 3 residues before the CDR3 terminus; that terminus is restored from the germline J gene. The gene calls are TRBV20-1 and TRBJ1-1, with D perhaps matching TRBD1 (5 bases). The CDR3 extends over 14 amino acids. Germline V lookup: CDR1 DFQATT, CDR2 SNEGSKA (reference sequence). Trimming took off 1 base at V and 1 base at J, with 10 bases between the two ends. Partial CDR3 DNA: TGCAGTGCTAGAGGTGGGGCAGCGAACACTGAA. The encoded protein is CSARGGAANTE. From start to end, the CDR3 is CSARGGAANTEAFF.

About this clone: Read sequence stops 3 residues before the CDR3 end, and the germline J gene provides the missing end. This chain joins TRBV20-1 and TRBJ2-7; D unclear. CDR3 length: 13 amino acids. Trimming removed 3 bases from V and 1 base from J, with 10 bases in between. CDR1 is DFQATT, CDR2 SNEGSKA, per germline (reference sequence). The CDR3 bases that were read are TGCAGTGCTAGGCCCCGCGGATCCTACGAG. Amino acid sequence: CSARPRGSYE. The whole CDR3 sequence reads CSARPRGSYEQYF.

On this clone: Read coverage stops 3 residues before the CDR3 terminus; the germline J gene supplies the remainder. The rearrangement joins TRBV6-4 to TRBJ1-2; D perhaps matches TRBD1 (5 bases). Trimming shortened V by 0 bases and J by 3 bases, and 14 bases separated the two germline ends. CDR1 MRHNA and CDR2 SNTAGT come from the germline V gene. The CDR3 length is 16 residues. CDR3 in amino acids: CASSDSKAGGYYGYTF. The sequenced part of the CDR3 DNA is TGTGCCAGCAGTGACTCGAAAGCCGGGGGATACTATGGC.

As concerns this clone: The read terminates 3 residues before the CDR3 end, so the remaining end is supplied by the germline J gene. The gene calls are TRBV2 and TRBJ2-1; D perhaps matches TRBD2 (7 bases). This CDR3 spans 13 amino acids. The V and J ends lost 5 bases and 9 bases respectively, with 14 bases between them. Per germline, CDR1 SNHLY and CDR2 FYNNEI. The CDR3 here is CASSYGGLSEQFF. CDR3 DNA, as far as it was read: TGTGCCAGCAGTTACGGGGGGCTGTCTGAG.

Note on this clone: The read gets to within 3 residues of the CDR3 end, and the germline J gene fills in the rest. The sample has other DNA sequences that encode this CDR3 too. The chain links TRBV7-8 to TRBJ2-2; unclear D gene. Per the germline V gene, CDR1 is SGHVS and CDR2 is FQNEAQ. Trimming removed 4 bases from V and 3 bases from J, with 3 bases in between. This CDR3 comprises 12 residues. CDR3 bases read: TGTGCCAGCAGCTCGGACACCGGGGAG. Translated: CASSSDTGE. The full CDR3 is CASSSDTGELFF.

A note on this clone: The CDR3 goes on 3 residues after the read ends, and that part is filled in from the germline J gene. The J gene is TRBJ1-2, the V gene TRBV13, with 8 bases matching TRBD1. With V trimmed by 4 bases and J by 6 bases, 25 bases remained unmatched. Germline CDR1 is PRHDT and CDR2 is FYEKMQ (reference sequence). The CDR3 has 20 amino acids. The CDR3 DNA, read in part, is TGTGCCAGCAGCTCTTATAGCCCGAAATTGGACAGGGAGAGGTACCATGGC. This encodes CASSSYSPKLDRERYHG. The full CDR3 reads CASSSYSPKLDRERYHGYTF.

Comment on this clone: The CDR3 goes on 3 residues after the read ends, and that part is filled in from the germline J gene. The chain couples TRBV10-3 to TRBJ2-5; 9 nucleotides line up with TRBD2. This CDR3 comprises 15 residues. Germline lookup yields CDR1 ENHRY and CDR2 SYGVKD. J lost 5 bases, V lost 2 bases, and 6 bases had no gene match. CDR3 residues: CAISEVGLAMETQYF. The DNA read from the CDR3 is TGTGCCATCAGTGAGGTAGGACTAGCGATGGAGACC.

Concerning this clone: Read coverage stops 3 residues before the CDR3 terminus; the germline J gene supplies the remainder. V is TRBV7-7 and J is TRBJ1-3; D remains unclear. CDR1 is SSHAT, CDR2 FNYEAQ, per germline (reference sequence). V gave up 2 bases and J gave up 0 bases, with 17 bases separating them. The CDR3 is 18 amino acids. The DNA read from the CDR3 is TGTGCCAGCAGCTTACCGGGTCCGGCCCCTATCTCTGGAAACACC. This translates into CASSLPGPAPISGNT. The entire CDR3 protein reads CASSLPGPAPISGNTIYF. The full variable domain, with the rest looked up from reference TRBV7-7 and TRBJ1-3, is GAGVSQSPRYKVTKRGQDVTLRCDPISSHATLYWYQQALGQGPEFLTYFNYEAQPDKSGLPSDRFSAERPEGSISTLTIQRTEQRDSAMYRCASSLPGPAPISGNTIYFGEGSWLTVV.

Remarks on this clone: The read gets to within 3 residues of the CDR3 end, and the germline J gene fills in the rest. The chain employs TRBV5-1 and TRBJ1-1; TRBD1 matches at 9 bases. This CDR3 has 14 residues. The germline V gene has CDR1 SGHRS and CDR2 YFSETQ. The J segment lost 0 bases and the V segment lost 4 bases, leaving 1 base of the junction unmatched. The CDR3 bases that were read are TGCGCCAGCAGCGGGACAGGGATGAACACTGAA. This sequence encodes CASSGTGMNTE. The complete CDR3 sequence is CASSGTGMNTEAFF.

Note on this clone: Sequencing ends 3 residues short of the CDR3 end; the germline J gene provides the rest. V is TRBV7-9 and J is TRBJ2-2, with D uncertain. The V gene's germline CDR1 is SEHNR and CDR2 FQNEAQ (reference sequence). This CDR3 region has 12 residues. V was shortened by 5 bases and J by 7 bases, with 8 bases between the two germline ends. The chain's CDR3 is CASSRLSGELFF. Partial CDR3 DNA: TGTGCCAGCAGCCGACTGAGCGGGGAG.

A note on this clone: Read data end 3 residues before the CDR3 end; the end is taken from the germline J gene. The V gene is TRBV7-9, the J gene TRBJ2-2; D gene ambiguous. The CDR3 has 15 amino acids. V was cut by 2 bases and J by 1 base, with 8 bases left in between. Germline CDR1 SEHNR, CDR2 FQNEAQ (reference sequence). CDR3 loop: CASSLIAENTGELFF. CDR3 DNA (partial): TGTGCCAGCAGCTTAATAGCAGAGAACACCGGGGAG.

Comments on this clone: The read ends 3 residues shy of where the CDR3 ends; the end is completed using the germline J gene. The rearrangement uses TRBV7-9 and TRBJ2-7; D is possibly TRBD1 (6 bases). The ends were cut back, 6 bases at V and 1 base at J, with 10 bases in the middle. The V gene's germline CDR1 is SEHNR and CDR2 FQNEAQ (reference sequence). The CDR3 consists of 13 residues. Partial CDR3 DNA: TGTGCCAGCAGGGACAGTTCGTCCTACGAG. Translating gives CASRDSSSYE. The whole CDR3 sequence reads CASRDSSSYEQYF.